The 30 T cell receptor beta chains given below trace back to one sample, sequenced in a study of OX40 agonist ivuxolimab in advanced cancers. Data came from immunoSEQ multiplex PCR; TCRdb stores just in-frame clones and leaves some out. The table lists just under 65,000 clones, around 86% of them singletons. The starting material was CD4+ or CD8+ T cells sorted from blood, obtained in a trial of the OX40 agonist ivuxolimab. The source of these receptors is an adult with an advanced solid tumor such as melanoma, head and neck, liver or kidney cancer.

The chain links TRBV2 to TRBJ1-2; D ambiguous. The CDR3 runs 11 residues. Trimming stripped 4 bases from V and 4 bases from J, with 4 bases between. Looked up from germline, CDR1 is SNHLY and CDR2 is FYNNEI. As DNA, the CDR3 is TGTGCCAGCAGTGCCAGCTATGGCTACACCTTC. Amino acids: CASSASYGYTF.

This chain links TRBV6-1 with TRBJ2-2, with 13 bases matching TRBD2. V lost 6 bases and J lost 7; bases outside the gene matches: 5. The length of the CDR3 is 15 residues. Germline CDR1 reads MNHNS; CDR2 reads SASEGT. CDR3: CASSEGLAGIGELFF. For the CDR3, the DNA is TGTGCCAGCAGCGAGGGACTAGCGGGAATCGGGGAGCTGTTTTTT.

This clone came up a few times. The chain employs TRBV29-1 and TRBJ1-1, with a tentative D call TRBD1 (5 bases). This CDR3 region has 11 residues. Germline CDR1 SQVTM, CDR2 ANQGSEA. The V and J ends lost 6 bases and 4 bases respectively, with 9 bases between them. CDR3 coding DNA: TGCAGCGTGAGGGGAGGCACTGAAGCTTTCTTT. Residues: CSVRGGTEAFF.

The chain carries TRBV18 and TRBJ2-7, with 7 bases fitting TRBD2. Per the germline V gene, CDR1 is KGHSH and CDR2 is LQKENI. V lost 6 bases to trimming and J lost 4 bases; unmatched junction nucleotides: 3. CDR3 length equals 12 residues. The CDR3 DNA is TGTGCCAGCTCTTCCGGGGGGTACGAGCAGTACTTC. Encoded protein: CASSSGGYEQYF.

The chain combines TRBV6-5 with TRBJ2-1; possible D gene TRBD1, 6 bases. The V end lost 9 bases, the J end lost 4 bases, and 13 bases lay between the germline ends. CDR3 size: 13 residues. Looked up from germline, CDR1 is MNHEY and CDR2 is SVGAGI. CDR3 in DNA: TGTGCCAGTACAGGGTACGGATACAATGAGCAGTTCTTC. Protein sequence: CASTGYGYNEQFF.

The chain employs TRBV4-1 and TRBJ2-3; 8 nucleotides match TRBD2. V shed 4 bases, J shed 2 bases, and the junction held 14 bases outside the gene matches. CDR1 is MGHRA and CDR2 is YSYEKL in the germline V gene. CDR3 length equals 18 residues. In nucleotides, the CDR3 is TGCGCCAGCAGCCGCTTGGACGGGGGGGAAAAAGTCACAGATACGCAGTATTTT. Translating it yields CASSRLDGGEKVTDTQYF.

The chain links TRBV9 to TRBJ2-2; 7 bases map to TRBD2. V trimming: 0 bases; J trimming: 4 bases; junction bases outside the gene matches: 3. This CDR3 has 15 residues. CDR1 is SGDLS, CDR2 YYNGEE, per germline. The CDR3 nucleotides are TGTGCCAGCAGCGTAGACGGGAGGCGCACCGGGGAGCTGTTTTTT. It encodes CASSVDGRRTGELFF.

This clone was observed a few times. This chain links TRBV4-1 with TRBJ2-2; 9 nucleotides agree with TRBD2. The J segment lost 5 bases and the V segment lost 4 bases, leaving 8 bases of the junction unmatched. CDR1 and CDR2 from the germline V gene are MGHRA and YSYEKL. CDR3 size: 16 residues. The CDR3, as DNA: TGCGCCAGCAGCCGATTAGCGGGAGAAGGTACCGGGGAGCTGTTTTTT. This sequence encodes CASSRLAGEGTGELFF.

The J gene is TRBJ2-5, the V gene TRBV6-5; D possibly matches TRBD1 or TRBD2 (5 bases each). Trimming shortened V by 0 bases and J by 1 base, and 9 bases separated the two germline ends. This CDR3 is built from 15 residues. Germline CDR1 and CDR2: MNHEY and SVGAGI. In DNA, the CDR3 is TGTGCCAGCAGTTACTCAAGGGACGGCCAAGAGACCCAGTACTTC. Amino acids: CASSYSRDGQETQYF.

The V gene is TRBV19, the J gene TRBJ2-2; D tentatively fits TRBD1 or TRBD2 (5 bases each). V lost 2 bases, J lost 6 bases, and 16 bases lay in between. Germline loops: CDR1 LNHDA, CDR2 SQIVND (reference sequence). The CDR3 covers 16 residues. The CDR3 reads CASSIQGPRGPGELFF. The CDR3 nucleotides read TGTGCCAGTAGTATACAGGGACCGAGGGGTCCCGGGGAGCTGTTTTTT.

The CDR3 is CASRVGGQQPDTQYF. CDR3 DNA: TGTGCCAGCAGAGTTGGGGGACAGCAACCAGATACGCAGTATTTT. The genes are TRBV6-1 and TRBJ2-3; TRBD1 matches at 7 bases. CDR1 is MNHNS and CDR2 is SASEGT in the germline V gene. This CDR3 comprises 15 residues. J gave up 4 bases and V 6 bases, and 10 bases lay outside the gene matches.

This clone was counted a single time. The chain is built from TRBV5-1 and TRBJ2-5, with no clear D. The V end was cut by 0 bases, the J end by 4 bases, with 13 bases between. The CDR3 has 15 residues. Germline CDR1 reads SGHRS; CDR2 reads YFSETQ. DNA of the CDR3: TGCGCCAGCAGCTTGGCCGCCGATCCGACAGAGACCCAGTACTTC. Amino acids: CASSLAADPTETQYF.

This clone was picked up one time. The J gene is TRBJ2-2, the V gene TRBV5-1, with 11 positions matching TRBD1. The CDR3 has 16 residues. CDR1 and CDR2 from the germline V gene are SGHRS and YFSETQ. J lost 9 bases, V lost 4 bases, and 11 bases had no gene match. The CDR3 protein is CASSIGQGARARELFF. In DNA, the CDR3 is TGCGCCAGCAGCATAGGACAGGGGGCGAGAGCCAGGGAGCTGTTTTTT.

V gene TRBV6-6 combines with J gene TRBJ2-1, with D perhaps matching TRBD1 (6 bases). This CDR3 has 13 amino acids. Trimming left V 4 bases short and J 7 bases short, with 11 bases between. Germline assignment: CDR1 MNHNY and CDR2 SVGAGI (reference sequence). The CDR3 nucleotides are TGTGCCAGCAGTTTGAACCAGGGGAATGAGCAGTTCTTC. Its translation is CASSLNQGNEQFF.

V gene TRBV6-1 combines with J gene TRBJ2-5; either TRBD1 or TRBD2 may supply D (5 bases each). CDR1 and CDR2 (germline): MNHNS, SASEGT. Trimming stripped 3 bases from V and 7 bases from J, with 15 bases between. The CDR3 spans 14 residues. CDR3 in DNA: TGTGCCAGCAGTGACCCGGGGCACCCGGGGACCCAGTACTTC. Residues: CASSDPGHPGTQYF.

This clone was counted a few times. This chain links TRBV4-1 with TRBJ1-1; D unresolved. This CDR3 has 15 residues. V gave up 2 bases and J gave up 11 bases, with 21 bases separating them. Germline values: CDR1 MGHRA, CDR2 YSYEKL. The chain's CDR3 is CASSQPRGVVQEAFF. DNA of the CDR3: TGCGCCAGCAGCCAACCCCGTGGGGTCGTCCAGGAGGCTTTCTTT.

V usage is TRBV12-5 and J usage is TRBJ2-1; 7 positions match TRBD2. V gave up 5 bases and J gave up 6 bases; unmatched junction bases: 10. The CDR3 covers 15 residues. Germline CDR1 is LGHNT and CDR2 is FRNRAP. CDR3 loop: CASGRLPGGVNEQFF. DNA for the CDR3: TGTGCTAGTGGTCGACTGCCGGGAGGAGTCAATGAGCAGTTCTTC.

CDR3 sequence (DNA): TGTGCCAGCAGCTCCGGGACAGGGCTCGGAAAACTGTTTTTT. Translated, it gives CASSSGTGLGKLFF. The rearrangement links TRBV6-1 to TRBJ1-4; 9 positions agree with TRBD1. Germline CDR1 and CDR2: MNHNS and SASEGT. This CDR3 has 14 residues. Trimming at V came to 6 bases and at J to 10 bases, leaving 9 bases not matched to a gene.

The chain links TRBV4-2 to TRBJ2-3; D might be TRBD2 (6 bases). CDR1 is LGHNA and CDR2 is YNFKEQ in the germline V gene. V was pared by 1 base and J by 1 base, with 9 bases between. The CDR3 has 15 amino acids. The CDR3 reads CASSQAGAGTDTQYF. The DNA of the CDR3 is TGTGCCAGCAGCCAAGCGGGAGCCGGCACAGATACGCAGTATTTT.

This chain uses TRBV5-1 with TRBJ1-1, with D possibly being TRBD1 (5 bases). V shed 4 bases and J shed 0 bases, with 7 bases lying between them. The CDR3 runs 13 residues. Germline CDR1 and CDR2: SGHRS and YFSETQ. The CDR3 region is CASSVRVNTEAFF. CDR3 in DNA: TGCGCCAGCAGCGTCAGGGTGAACACTGAAGCTTTCTTT.

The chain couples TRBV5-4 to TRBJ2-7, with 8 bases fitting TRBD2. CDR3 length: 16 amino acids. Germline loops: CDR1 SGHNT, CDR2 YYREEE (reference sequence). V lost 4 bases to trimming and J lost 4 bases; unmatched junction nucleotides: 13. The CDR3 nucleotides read TGTGCCAGCAGCCAATATTCAGCGGGAGAACATTACGAGCAGTACTTC. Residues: CASSQYSAGEHYEQYF.

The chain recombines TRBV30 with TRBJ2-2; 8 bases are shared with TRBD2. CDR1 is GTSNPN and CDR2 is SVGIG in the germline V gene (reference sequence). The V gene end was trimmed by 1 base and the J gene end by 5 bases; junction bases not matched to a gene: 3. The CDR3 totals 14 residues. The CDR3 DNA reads TGTGCCTGGAGTGGAGCGGGAGCAACCGGGGAGCTGTTTTTT. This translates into CAWSGAGATGELFF.

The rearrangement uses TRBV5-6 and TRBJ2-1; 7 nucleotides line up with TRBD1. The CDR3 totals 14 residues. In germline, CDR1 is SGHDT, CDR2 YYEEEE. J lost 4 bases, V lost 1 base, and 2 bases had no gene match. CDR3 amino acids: CASSLRDSYNEQFF. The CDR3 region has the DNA TGTGCCAGCAGCTTGAGGGACAGTTACAATGAGCAGTTCTTC.

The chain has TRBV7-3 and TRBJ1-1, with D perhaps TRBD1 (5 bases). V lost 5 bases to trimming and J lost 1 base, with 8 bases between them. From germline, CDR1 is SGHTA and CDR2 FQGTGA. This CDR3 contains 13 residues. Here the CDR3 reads CASSADRNTEAFF. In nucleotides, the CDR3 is TGTGCCAGCAGCGCCGACAGGAACACTGAAGCTTTCTTT.

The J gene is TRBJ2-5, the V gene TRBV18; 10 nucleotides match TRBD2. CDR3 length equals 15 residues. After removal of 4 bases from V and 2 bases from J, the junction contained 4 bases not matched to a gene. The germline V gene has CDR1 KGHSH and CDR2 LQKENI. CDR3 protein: CASSRAGGQQETQYF. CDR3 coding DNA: TGTGCCAGCTCACGAGCGGGAGGGCAGCAAGAGACCCAGTACTTC.

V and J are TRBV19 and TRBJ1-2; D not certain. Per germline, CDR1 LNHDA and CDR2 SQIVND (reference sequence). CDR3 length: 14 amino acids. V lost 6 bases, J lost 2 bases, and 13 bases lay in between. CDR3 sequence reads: CASSERKTNYGYTF. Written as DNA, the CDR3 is TGTGCCAGTAGCGAAAGGAAAACCAACTATGGCTACACCTTC.

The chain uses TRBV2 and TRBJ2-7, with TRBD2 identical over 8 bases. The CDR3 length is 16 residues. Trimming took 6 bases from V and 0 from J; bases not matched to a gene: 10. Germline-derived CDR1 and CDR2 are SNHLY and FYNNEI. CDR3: CASSGSGVPSSYEQYF. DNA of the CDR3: TGTGCCAGCAGCGGTAGCGGGGTACCCAGCTCCTACGAGCAGTACTTC.

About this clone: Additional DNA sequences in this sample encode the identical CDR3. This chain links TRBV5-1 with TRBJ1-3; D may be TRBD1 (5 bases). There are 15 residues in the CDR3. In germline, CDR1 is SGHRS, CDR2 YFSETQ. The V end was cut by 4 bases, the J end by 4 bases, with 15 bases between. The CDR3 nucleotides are TGCGCCAGCAGCCCTGGCCAGGGAAACGGAAACACCATATATTTT. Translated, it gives CASSPGQGNGNTIYF.

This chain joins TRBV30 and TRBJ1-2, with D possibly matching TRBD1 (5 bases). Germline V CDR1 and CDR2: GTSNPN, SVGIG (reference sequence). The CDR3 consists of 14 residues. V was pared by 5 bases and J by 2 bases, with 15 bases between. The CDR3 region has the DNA TGTGCCTGGTCGAGTGCGGGGGGGAACTATGGCTACACCTTC. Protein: CAWSSAGGNYGYTF.

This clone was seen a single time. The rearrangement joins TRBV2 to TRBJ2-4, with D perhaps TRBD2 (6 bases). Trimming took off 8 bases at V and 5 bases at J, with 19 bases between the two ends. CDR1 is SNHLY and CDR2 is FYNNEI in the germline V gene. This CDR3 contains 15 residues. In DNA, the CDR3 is TGTGCCAGCGCTCAGGGAGGAGCGGAGGAAAACATTCAGTACTTC. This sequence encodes CASAQGGAEENIQYF.